Listed below are T cell receptor beta chains from one sample, sequenced in a study of cytomegalovirus exposure and HLA in healthy donors. Clones were sequenced by immunoSEQ multiplex PCR, and TCRdb holds only the in-frame ones, with some missing. The sample lists around 300,000 clones; 88% were seen once. The sample was PBMCs. The receptor source for this set is a young man in good health and CMV-seronegative. CDR3s include the opening cysteine and the closing phenylalanine or tryptophan. A D gene is named only where the DNA matches it firmly. Part of the rows lack a size; the others show once, few, many or a class for expanded clones.

d_call	v_call	j_call	clone_size	cdr3_nt	cdr3_aa
NA	TRBV10-3	TRBJ1-3	once	TGTGCCGTTCTGATGCGTGGAAACACCATATATTTT	CAVLMRGNTIYF
TRBD1	TRBV25-1	TRBJ1-3	NA	TGTGCCAGCAGGGAGGGGGCCCGAAACACCATATATTTT	CASREGARNTIYF
TRBD1	TRBV5-1	TRBJ1-1	NA	TGCGCCAGCAGCCTGTTAACAGGGGCATTGAACACTGAAGCTTTCTTT	CASSLLTGALNTEAFF
NA	TRBV7-9	TRBJ2-7	NA	TGTGCCAGCAGCTTAGCGGGCCAAGCCTACGAGCAGTACTTC	CASSLAGQAYEQYF
NA	TRBV5-1	TRBJ1-3	NA	TGCGCCAGCAGCTTGGTCGGTTTGTCCGGAAACACCATATATTTT	CASSLVGLSGNTIYF
TRBD1	TRBV19	TRBJ2-1	NA	TGTGCCAGTAGTATTGGGACAGGGGGAACCTACAATGAGCAGTTCTTC	CASSIGTGGTYNEQFF
NA	TRBV6-6	TRBJ1-1	NA	TGTGCCAGCAAGGGCGGTGGCGAAGGGGGCACTGAAGCTTTCTTT	CASKGGGEGGTEAFF
NA	TRBV5-6	TRBJ2-7	NA	TGTGCCAGCAGCTTGGGTTCGGACAGCTCCTACGAGCAGTACTTC	CASSLGSDSSYEQYF
NA	TRBV7-9	TRBJ2-7	NA	TGTGCCAGCAGCTTGCCAGGGTCACCCTACGAGGAGCAGTACTTC	CASSLPGSPYEEQYF
TRBD1	TRBV10-3	TRBJ2-5	NA	TGTGCCATCAGTGATTCGGGACAGGGGGCTGCGGAGACCCAGTACTTC	CAISDSGQGAAETQYF
NA	TRBV4-3	TRBJ2-7	NA	TGCGCCAGCAGCCAAGGAGGTACCTACGAGCAGTACTTC	CASSQGGTYEQYF
NA	TRBV15	TRBJ2-3	NA	TGTGCCACCAGCAGTCACCTACCTGGCACAGATACGCAGTATTTT	CATSSHLPGTDTQYF
NA	TRBV27	TRBJ2-6	NA	TGTGCCAGCAGCCTACAGGTCTCTGGGGCCAACGTCCTGACTTTC	CASSLQVSGANVLTF
TRBD1	TRBV6-5	TRBJ1-1	NA	TGTGCCAGCAGTAACGACAGGGGAGACACTGAAGCTTTCTTT	CASSNDRGDTEAFF
NA	TRBV6-5	TRBJ2-5	NA	TGTGCCACCAGTATAGGGGCTCGGGAGACCCAGTACTTC	CATSIGARETQYF
NA	TRBV19	TRBJ1-1	NA	TGTGCCAGTAGTCCAATCAGGGTTTACACTGAAGCTTTCTTT	CASSPIRVYTEAFF
NA	TRBV14	TRBJ1-3	NA	TGTGCCAGCAGCCAAGTCCGGTCCATAACCTCTGGAAACACCATATATTTT	CASSQVRSITSGNTIYF
NA	TRBV10-3	TRBJ2-5	NA	TGTGCCATCAGTGATTCGGACTGGCAAGAGACCCAGTACTTC	CAISDSDWQETQYF
NA	TRBV5-1	TRBJ1-1	NA	TGCGCCAGCAGCTTGGAGACAGCGGGGAGCACTGAAGCTTTCTTT	CASSLETAGSTEAFF
TRBD1	TRBV7-8	TRBJ2-5	NA	TGTGCCAGCAGCTTCTCGCAGGGGGCCGTAGAGACCCAGTACTTC	CASSFSQGAVETQYF
NA	TRBV5-4	TRBJ2-1	NA	TGTGCCAGCAGCCCCCTACAGGGAAACAATGAGCAGTTCTTC	CASSPLQGNNEQFF
NA	TRBV5-1	TRBJ1-2	few	TGCGCCAGCAGCTTGGGGCAACAGGGACGCGGCTACACCTTC	CASSLGQQGRGYTF
TRBD1	TRBV11-2	TRBJ2-7	NA	TGTGCCAGCAGCCAAGAGTACGGCACAGGGGCCTACGAGCAGTACTTC	CASSQEYGTGAYEQYF
TRBD1	TRBV6-1	TRBJ1-6	NA	TGTGCCAGCAGTGAAGGGTGGACAGGACATGATTCACCCCTCCACTTT	CASSEGWTGHDSPLHF
TRBD1	TRBV18	TRBJ2-3	NA	TGTGCCAGCTCACCAGGGAGAGGACAGGCGAGGGGAGATACGCAGTATTTT	CASSPGRGQARGDTQYF
NA	TRBV7-9	TRBJ1-2	NA	TGTGCCAGCATCGGTCCGGGACAACCAAACTATGGCTACACCTTC	CASIGPGQPNYGYTF
NA	TRBV7-9	TRBJ2-1	NA	TGTGCCAGCAGCTTAGCAGGGGCCCGTTACAATGAGCAGTTCTTC	CASSLAGARYNEQFF
TRBD2	TRBV30	TRBJ2-1	NA	TGTGCCTGGAGAAAGCGGGGGGTCTACAATGAGCAGTTCTTC	CAWRKRGVYNEQFF
TRBD1	TRBV6-5	TRBJ1-2	NA	TGTGCCAGCACCTCCTGGGACAGGGATATTCGCGGCTACACCTTC	CASTSWDRDIRGYTF